These 27 T cell receptor beta chains came from one sample sequenced in a study of early T cells in non-severe SARS-CoV-2 infection. TCRdb recomputed calls from the 5' RACE reads with MiXCR, one row per CDR3 protein. There are roughly 100,000 distinct CDR3 sequences in the sample; 12% to 15% occur only once, and 5% to 7.5% lies in the top ten. The source material was whole blood. The receptor source for this set is an adult who was a healthcare worker with PCR-confirmed SARS-CoV-2 infection or an uninfected control (not recorded which).

This sequence joins TRBV5-1 and TRBJ2-1; no clear D gene. Germline V gene sequence: CDR1 SGHRS, CDR2 YFSETQ. V was cut by 2 bases and J by 8 bases, with 5 bases left in between. The CDR3 length is 11 residues. CDR3 nucleotides: TGCGCCAGCAGCTTAAATGATGAGCAGTTCTTC. Translating gives CASSLNDEQFF. The variable domain in full, completed from reference TRBV5-1 and TRBJ2-1, reads KAGVTQTPRYLIKTRGQQVTLSCSPISGHRSVSWYQQTPGQGLQFLFEYFSETQRNKGNFPGRFSGRQFSNSRSEMNVSTLELGDSALYLCASSLNDEQFFGPGTRLTVL.

This chain links TRBV20-1 with TRBJ2-2; D gene unclear. The CDR3 is 13 residues long. Germline-derived CDR1 and CDR2 are DFQATT and SNEGSKA (reference sequence). V lost 4 bases, J lost 0 bases, and 6 bases lay in between. For the CDR3, the DNA is TGCAGTGCTATTATAACGAACACCGGGGAGCTGTTTTTT. It is translated as CSAIITNTGELFF.

This chain connects TRBV29-1 to TRBJ2-7; possibly TRBD1 for D (5 bases). Germline-derived CDR1 and CDR2 are SQVTM and ANQGSEA. The V gene lost 2 bases and the J gene lost 0 bases, with 8 bases spanning the gap. The CDR3 spans 13 residues. The CDR3: CSVEIDSSYEQYF. CDR3 bases: TGCAGCGTTGAAATCGACAGCTCCTACGAGCAGTACTTC.

The V call is TRBV10-2, the J call TRBJ2-7, with TRBD1 matching 9 bases. This CDR3 contains 15 residues. CDR1 WSHSY and CDR2 SAAADI come from the germline V gene. J lost 4 bases, V lost 3 bases, and 7 bases had no gene match. CDR3 residues: CASSESGTGQYEQYF. CDR3 coding DNA: TGCGCCAGCAGTGAAAGTGGGACAGGGCAATACGAGCAGTACTTC.

The chain employs TRBV5-1 and TRBJ2-3, with D unclear. The CDR3 runs to 15 residues. V was trimmed by 0 bases and J by 3 bases, leaving 11 bases between them. Germline CDR1 and CDR2: SGHRS and YFSETQ. CDR3 coding DNA: TGCGCCAGCAGCTTGGGGCTAACCCATACAGATACGCAGTATTTT. Translated: CASSLGLTHTDTQYF.

This clonotype was seen ten or more times. The rearrangement joins TRBV27 to TRBJ1-3; TRBD1 matches at 7 bases. Germline V gene lookup returns CDR1 MNHEY and CDR2 SMNVEV (reference sequence). The CDR3 sequence is 15 residues long. Germline trimming cut 2 bases from V and 4 bases from J; bases unmatched to any gene: 5. DNA for the CDR3: TGTGCCAGCAGTTTAGACAGGGTTGGCGGAAACACCATATATTTT. Amino acids: CASSLDRVGGNTIYF.

This clonotype came up a few times. The chain recombines TRBV6-2 or TRBV6-3 with TRBJ1-2, with D possibly matching TRBD1 (5 bases). The germline V gene has CDR1 MNHEY and CDR2 SVGEGT. There are 14 residues in the CDR3. With 0 bases removed from V and 5 bases from J, the gap between germline ends came to 10 bases. In DNA, the CDR3 is TGTGCCAGCAGTTACTCGAAGGGGAGATATGGCTACACCTTC. Translation gives CASSYSKGRYGYTF.

There are many counts of this clonotype. Sequence at one end of the junction differs from germline and may be a read error. The V gene is TRBV7-7, the J gene TRBJ2-7, with a tentative D call TRBD1 (5 bases). This CDR3 comprises 13 residues. Germline V gene data show CDR1 as SSHAT and CDR2 as FNYEAQ (reference sequence). CDR3 coding DNA: TGTGCTAGCAGCTTAGACCCAGGGCTGGAGCAGTACTTC. This encodes CASSLDPGLEQYF. The whole variable domain, filled in from reference TRBV7-7 and TRBJ2-7, reads GAGVSQSPRYKVTKRGQDVTLRCDPISSHATLYWYQQALGQGPEFLTYFNYEAQPDKSGLPSDRFSAERPEGSISTLTIQRTEQRDSAMYRCASSLDPGLEQYFGPGTRLTVT.

Here the CDR3 reads CASSLNRGYTEAFF. For the CDR3, the DNA is TGTGCCAGCAGTTTAAACAGGGGGTACACTGAAGCTTTCTTT. This chain uses TRBV12-3 or TRBV12-4 with TRBJ1-1; 8 positions match TRBD1. V shed 2 bases, J shed 3 bases, and the junction held 2 bases outside the gene matches. This CDR3 region has 14 residues.

This clonotype came up a few times. The CDR3 region is CASSLERRHNEQFF. CDR3 sequence (DNA): TGTGCCAGCAGCTTAGAGAGACGACACAATGAGCAGTTCTTC. The chain carries TRBV7-8 and TRBJ2-1; no clear D. The CDR3 totals 14 residues. With 1 base removed from V and 5 bases from J, the gap between germline ends came to 9 bases. CDR1 and CDR2 (germline): SGHVS, FQNEAQ.

This chain joins TRBV5-1 and TRBJ2-2, with D maybe TRBD1 (6 bases). The CDR3 has 15 residues. Trimming stripped 2 bases from V and 4 bases from J, with 12 bases between. Per the germline V gene, CDR1 is SGHRS and CDR2 is YFSETQ. CDR3 coding DNA: TGCGCCAGCAGCTTCCTCCAGGGGACCACCGGGGAGCTGTTTTTT. Translation gives CASSFLQGTTGELFF.

This clonotype showed up just a few times. The V call is TRBV27, the J call TRBJ1-5, with TRBD1 matching 7 bases. V was clipped by 4 bases and J by 5 bases; unmatched bases: 2. The CDR3 covers 13 residues. The germline V gene has CDR1 MNHEY and CDR2 SMNVEV (reference sequence). The CDR3 sequence: CASSSDRDQPQHF. The CDR3 DNA reads as TGTGCCAGCAGTTCTGACAGGGATCAGCCCCAGCATTTT.

The chain uses TRBV11-2 and TRBJ2-5, with unresolved D. V shed 1 base and J shed 2 bases, with 14 bases lying between them. In germline, CDR1 is SGHAT, CDR2 FQNNGV. The CDR3 is 16 amino acids. Here the CDR3 DNA reads TGTGCCAGCAGCTTAGGGGGAACCTTCCCTCAAGAGACCCAGTACTTC. It specifies CASSLGGTFPQETQYF.

The genes are TRBV20-1 and TRBJ1-1, with TRBD1 as a possible D gene (6 bases). This CDR3 contains 15 residues. V lost 4 bases and J lost 0, with 15 bases in between. Germline V gene lookup returns CDR1 DFQATT and CDR2 SNEGSKA (reference sequence). In DNA, the CDR3 is TGCAGTGCTATTCGATCGTACAGGGTGAACACTGAAGCTTTCTTT. This encodes CSAIRSYRVNTEAFF.

This clonotype occurred a few times. The CDR3 loop reads CATSAQANTGELFF. CDR3 bases: TGTGCCACCAGTGCACAGGCAAACACCGGGGAGCTGTTTTTT. The chain couples TRBV24-1 to TRBJ2-2; tentative D call: TRBD1 (5 bases). There are 14 residues in the CDR3. Per the germline V gene, CDR1 is KGHDR and CDR2 is SFDVKD. V was trimmed by 5 bases and J by 2 bases, leaving 8 bases between them.

V is TRBV28 and J is TRBJ2-5, with D possibly being TRBD2 (7 bases). Trimming left V 3 bases short and J 4 bases short, with 12 bases between. The CDR3 runs 14 residues. The germline gives CDR1 MDHEN, CDR2 SYDVKM. CDR3 residues: CASSLGGPVETQYF. The CDR3 DNA reads TGTGCCAGCAGTTTGGGGGGGCCGGTAGAGACCCAGTACTTC.

V and J are TRBV4-1 and TRBJ2-5, with 9 nucleotides matching TRBD1. V gave up 4 bases and J gave up 3 bases; unmatched junction bases: 9. The CDR3 runs 16 residues. Germline CDR1 reads MGHRA; CDR2 reads YSYEKL. The CDR3 here is CASSPAAGQGKETQYF. CDR3 coding DNA: TGCGCCAGCAGCCCCGCCGCTGGACAGGGGAAAGAGACCCAGTACTTC.

V gene TRBV5-6 combines with J gene TRBJ1-5, with D perhaps TRBD1 (5 bases). Germline V gives CDR1 SGHDT, CDR2 YYEEEE. There are 14 residues in the CDR3. V was cut by 2 bases and J by 7 bases, with 13 bases left in between. CDR3: CASSFGGWRQPQHF. The CDR3 region has the DNA TGTGCCAGCAGCTTCGGGGGATGGCGGCAGCCCCAGCATTTT.

The sample holds many counts of this clonotype. The chain links TRBV27 to TRBJ2-7; D is perhaps TRBD1 (6 bases). Trimming took 2 bases from V and 3 from J, leaving 14 bases between them. This CDR3 spans 15 amino acids. CDR1 is MNHEY, CDR2 SMNVEV, per germline (reference sequence). The CDR3 sequence: CASSLKGRTDYEQYF. Here the CDR3 DNA reads TGTGCCAGCAGTTTAAAAGGGCGGACAGACTACGAGCAGTACTTC.

The chain recombines TRBV7-9 with TRBJ1-1; TRBD1 might be the D (6 bases). CDR1 SEHNR and CDR2 FQNEAQ come from the germline V gene (reference sequence). V gave up 7 bases and J gave up 1 base, with 13 bases separating them. The CDR3 totals 14 residues. The CDR3: CASTVGGSNTEAFF. For the CDR3, the DNA is TGTGCCAGCACGGTAGGGGGTTCGAACACTGAAGCTTTCTTT.

This rearrangement joins TRBV28 to TRBJ2-7, with D perhaps being TRBD1 or TRBD2 (5 bases each). The V gene lost 4 bases and the J gene lost 0 bases, with 13 bases spanning the gap. The CDR3 loop spans 15 amino acids. Per germline, CDR1 MDHEN and CDR2 SYDVKM. The CDR3 nucleotides are TGTGCCAGCAGTTCCCCACAGGAGGACTCCTACGAGCAGTACTTC. Translated: CASSSPQEDSYEQYF.

This clonotype was seen more than once but under ten times. The chain uses TRBV29-1 and TRBJ2-3; 7 nucleotides match TRBD1. V shed 6 bases, J shed 1 base, and the junction held 10 bases outside the gene matches. The germline CDR1 and CDR2 sequences are SQVTM and ANQGSEA. CDR3 length: 15 residues. The CDR3 protein is CSVATTGMGTDTQYF. CDR3 nucleotide sequence: TGCAGCGTAGCAACGACAGGGATGGGCACAGATACGCAGTATTTT.

The chain recombines TRBV11-3 with TRBJ2-5; 7 bases match TRBD2. The CDR3 spans 16 residues. CDR1 SGHNT and CDR2 YENEEA come from the germline V gene. V lost 4 bases and J lost 5; bases outside the gene matches: 13. The CDR3 nucleotides read TGTGCCAGCAGCTACCCTTGTTTGCGGGGGAGGGAGACCCAGTACTTC. Translating gives CASSYPCLRGRETQYF.

J is TRBJ1-5 and V is TRBV2; weak D call: TRBD1 (5 bases). Trimming removed 7 bases at V and 4 bases at J, with 11 bases between. The CDR3 has 13 residues. CDR1 is SNHLY and CDR2 is FYNNEI in the germline V gene. The CDR3 DNA reads TGTGCCAGCACTGGGACGGCTAATCAGCCCCAGCATTTT. As protein: CASTGTANQPQHF.

The chain carries TRBV12-3 or TRBV12-4 and TRBJ1-2, with a weak D call TRBD1 (5 bases). V was pared by 3 bases and J by 7 bases, with 9 bases between. This CDR3 is 12 amino acids long. For the CDR3, the DNA is TGTGCCAGCAGTTTGGGGGGTCCTGGCTACACCTTC. This gives the protein CASSLGGPGYTF.

This clonotype was recorded at least ten times. The chain carries TRBV7-3 and TRBJ2-2; tentatively, D is TRBD2 (6 bases). This CDR3 contains 16 residues. Trimming took off 1 base at V and 1 base at J, with 10 bases between the two ends. Germline CDR1 is SGHTA and CDR2 is FQGTGA. The CDR3 DNA reads as TGTGCCAGCAGCTTAATGGCAGCGGGGAACACCGGGGAGCTGTTTTTT. It specifies CASSLMAAGNTGELFF.

This clonotype was picked up many times. The rearrangement joins TRBV29-1 to TRBJ2-3; no firm D call. CDR3 length equals 11 residues. Looked up from germline, CDR1 is SQVTM and CDR2 is ANQGSEA. V lost 1 base, J lost 3 bases, and 2 bases lay in between. The CDR3 sequence is CSVEGTDTQYF. The CDR3 bases are TGCAGCGTTGAAGGGACAGATACGCAGTATTTT.